This T cell receptor (beta chain) is from a study of blood T cell repertoires in COVID-19. Study-wide background: Some COVID-19 samples were acute and others convalescent; all came from the United States, Italy and Spain. PBMCs, B-cell-depleted T cells, or T cells provided the cDNA or gDNA that made up the material.

Enrollment of patients from Seattle took place during active infection, with longitudinal follow-up. CDR3 size: 15 residues. Trimming removed 3 bases from V and 2 bases from J; junction bases left unmatched: 6. Germline V gene sequence: CDR1 LNHDA, CDR2 SQIVND (reference sequence). Original data processing: Amplifying reference gene primers gave estimates of nucleated cell counts. TCRdb keeps only in-frame clones here, not all; method: immunoSEQ multiplex PCR. That table furnishes V, J and clone size, whereas the DNA furnished D and trimming. The data hold about 220,000 clones, with 80% to 85% observed a single time.

The sequencing sample was made of peripheral blood. The clonotype comes from a woman aged 70-85 years with COVID-19, enrolled during active disease. The chain employs TRBV19 and TRBJ2-7, with TRBD2 identical over 8 bases. In DNA form, the CDR3 reads TGTGCCAGTAGTATTATAGCGGGATTAGCCTACGAGCAGTACTTC. The encoded protein is CASSIIAGLAYEQYF.